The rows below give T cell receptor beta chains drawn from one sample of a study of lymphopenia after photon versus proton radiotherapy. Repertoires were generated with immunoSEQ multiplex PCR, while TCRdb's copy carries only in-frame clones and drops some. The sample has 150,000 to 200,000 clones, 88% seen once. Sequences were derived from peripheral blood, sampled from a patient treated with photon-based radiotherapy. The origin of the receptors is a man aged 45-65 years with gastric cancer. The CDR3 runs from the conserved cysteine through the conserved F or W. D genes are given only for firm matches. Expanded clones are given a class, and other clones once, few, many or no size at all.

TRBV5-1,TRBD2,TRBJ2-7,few,TGCGCCAGCAGCCACGGACTAGCCTACGAGCAGTACTTC,CASSHGLAYEQYF
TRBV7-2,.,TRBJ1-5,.,TGTGCCAGCAGCACCGGGGGGGCAAGCAATCAGCCCCAGCATTTT,CASSTGGASNQPQHF
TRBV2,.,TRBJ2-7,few,TGTGCCAGCAGTGAAACTAGGAACGAGCAGTACTTC,CASSETRNEQYF
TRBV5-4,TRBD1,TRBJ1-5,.,TGTGCCAGCAGCTTTTCAGGGGGCTGGAGACAGCCCCAGCATTTT,CASSFSGGWRQPQHF
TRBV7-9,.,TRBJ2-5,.,TGTGCCAGCAGCTCCCTCGACGGAGAAGAGACCCAGTACTTC,CASSSLDGEETQYF
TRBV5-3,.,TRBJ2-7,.,TGTGCCAGAAGCTTGGTCGCCAGGCCCTCCGGGTACGAGCAGTACTTC,CARSLVARPSGYEQYF
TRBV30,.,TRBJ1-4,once,TGTGCCTACGACGGGGGAACTAATGAAAAACTGTTTTTT,CAYDGGTNEKLFF
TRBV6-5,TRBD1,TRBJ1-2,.,TGTGCCAGTACAGGGGGCTATGGCTACACCTTC,CASTGGYGYTF
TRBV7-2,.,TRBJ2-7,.,TGTGCCAGCAGCTTGGTCGGTACTGGAGCTTACGAGCAGTACTTC,CASSLVGTGAYEQYF
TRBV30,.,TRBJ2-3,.,TGTGCCTGGAGTGTAGGTGCCACAGATACGCAGTATTTT,CAWSVGATDTQYF
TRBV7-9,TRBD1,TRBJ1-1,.,TGTGCCAGCAGCTGGGGGACAGCGAACACTGAAGCTTTCTTT,CASSWGTANTEAFF
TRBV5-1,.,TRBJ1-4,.,TGCGCCAGCAGCTCTCAGGGCCTGGAACTGTTTTTT,CASSSQGLELFF
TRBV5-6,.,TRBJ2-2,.,TGTGCCAGCAGCTTGTCATCCGGGTCGAGGACCGGGGAGCTGTTTTTT,CASSLSSGSRTGELFF
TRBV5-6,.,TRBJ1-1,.,TGTGCCAGCAGCATCGGAGTTGGACACAAGAACACTGAAGCTTTCTTT,CASSIGVGHKNTEAFF
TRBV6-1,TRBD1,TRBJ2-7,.,TGTGCCAGCAGTGCCGGGACAGCGGCCGACGAGCAGTACTTC,CASSAGTAADEQYF
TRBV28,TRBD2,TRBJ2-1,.,TGTGCCAGCAGTAACTCGGCCCGTCTAGCGGGAGATGATGAGCAGTTCTTC,CASSNSARLAGDDEQFF
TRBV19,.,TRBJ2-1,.,TGTGCCAGTAGTATGGGGCACTACAATGAGCAGTTCTTC,CASSMGHYNEQFF
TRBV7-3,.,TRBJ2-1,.,TGTGCCAGCAGACGACTAGGCGATGGCAATGAGCAGTTCTTC,CASRRLGDGNEQFF
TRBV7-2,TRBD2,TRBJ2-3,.,TGTGCCAGCAGCTTTGGCGGGAGGAGCGCAGATACGCAGTATTTT,CASSFGGRSADTQYF
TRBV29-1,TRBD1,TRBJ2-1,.,TGCAGCGGGGGCGCTGTCAGGGGGCCGGACAATGAGCAGTTCTTC,CSGGAVRGPDNEQFF